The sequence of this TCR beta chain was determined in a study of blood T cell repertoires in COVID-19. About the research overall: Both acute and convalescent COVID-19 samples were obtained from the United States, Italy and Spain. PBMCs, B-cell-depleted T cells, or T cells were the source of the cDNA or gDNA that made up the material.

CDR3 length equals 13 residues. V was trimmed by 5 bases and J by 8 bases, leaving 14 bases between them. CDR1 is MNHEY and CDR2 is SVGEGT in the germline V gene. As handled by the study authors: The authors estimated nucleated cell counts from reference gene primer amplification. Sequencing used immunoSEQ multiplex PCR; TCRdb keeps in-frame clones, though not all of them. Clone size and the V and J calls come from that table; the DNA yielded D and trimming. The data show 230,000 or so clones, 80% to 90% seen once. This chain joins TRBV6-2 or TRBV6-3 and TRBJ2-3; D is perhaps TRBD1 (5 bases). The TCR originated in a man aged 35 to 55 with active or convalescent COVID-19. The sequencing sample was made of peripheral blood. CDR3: CASSQGPTGTQYF. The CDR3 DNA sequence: TGTGCCAGCAGTCAGGGCCCGACCGGTACGCAGTATTTT.